This paragraph covers one T cell receptor (beta chain) sequence. The CDR3 runs 15 residues. V lost 1 base to trimming and J lost 4 bases, with 11 bases between them. Germline V gene data show CDR1 as SGHAT and CDR2 as FQNNGV. This sample is drawn from a study of patients and donors after allogeneic stem cell transplantation. TCRdb re-analysed the RT-PCR reads in MiXCR, keeping a single row per CDR3 protein. Among about 110,000 distinct CDR3 sequences listed, over 30% were seen once. The chain uses TRBV11-2 and TRBJ1-3; D gene ambiguous. The sequencing input was blood, either unsorted or a sorted T cell fraction (not recorded which). The source of this sequence is a human donor who was either an allogeneic HSCT recipient or a stem cell or donor lymphocyte infusion donor (not recorded which). It is not recorded whose cells these are; they may come from a transplant donor. The CDR3 reads CASSLAAGRGNTIYF. DNA of the CDR3: TGTGCCAGCAGCTTAGCGGCCGGCCGCGGAAACACCATATATTTT.